This T cell receptor beta chain was sequenced in a study of blood T cells in healthy people across ages. As for the study in general: T cells yielded about one barcoded beta molecule per two cells through template switching.

CDR3 size: 15 residues. Germline CDR1 LNHDA, CDR2 SQIVND (reference sequence). V was clipped by 5 bases and J by 7 bases, with 21 bases between them. Regarding the study as a whole: Higher diversity and more naive CD4+ cells were features of long-lived donors, compared to aged donors.

For the second PCR, which ran for about 7 to 11 cycles, a sample-barcoded 5' primer and a J-beta primer mix were used. Tagging of each cDNA molecule was performed by a template-switch adaptor with 12 random nucleotides. In TCRdb, the 5' RACE reads were re-called with MiXCR into one record per CDR3 protein. The sample includes roughly 1,700,000 distinct CDR3 sequences, roughly 27% of them seen just once. On this clonotype itself: Its antigen is unidentified.

The sequenced sample consisted of blood. The genes are TRBV19 and TRBJ2-7, with D possibly matching TRBD2 (6 bases). The source is a young woman in good health. The CDR3 sequence is CASSSPGLPAGEQYF. The DNA for the CDR3 is TGTGCCAGTAGTTCCCCGGGACTTCCCGCGGGGGAGCAGTACTTC.